This TCR beta chain was observed in a study of OX40 agonist ivuxolimab in advanced cancers. CDR1 is LNHDA, CDR2 SQIVND, per germline (reference sequence). Trimming took 5 bases from V and 1 from J, leaving 12 bases between them. This CDR3 region has 14 residues. This clone was observed a single time. Produced via immunoSEQ multiplex PCR; TCRdb's table is partial and in-frame only. The table lists roughly 43,000 clones, approximately 84% of them singletons, with about 35% in the top ten. The chain links TRBV19 to TRBJ2-7; D is ambiguous. The specimen was CD4+ or CD8+ T cells sorted from blood, collected in a trial of the OX40 agonist ivuxolimab. This receptor was identified in an adult with an advanced solid tumor such as melanoma, head and neck, liver or kidney cancer. The CDR3 DNA sequence: TGTGCCAGTAGTTCCCACGGTGGGTCCTACGAGCAGTACTTC. Its translation: CASSSHGGSYEQYF. Together with reference TRBV19 and TRBJ2-7, the CDR3 gives the full variable domain: DGGITQSPKYLFRKEGQNVTLSCEQNLNHDAMYWYRQDPGQGLRLIYYSQIVNDFQKGDIAEGYSVSREKKESFPLTVTSAQKNPTAFYLCASSSHGGSYEQYFGPGTRLTVT.